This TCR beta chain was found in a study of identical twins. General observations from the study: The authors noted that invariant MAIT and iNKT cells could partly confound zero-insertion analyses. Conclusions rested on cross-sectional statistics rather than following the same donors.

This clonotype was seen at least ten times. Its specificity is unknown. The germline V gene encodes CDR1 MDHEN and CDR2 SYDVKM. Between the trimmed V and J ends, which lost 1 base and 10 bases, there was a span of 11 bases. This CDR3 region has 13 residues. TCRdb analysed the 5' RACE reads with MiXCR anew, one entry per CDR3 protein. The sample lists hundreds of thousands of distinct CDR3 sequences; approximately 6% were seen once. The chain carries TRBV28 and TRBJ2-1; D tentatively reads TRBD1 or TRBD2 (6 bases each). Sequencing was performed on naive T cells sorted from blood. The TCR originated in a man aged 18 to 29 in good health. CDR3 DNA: TGTGCCAGCAGTTTATTAAGGGGGAGGGAGCAGTTCTTC. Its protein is CASSLLRGREQFF.